The rows below give T cell receptor beta chains drawn from one sample of a study of long-term antiretroviral therapy in people with HIV. The method was immunoSEQ multiplex PCR; TCRdb's version includes in-frame clones alone and lacks a portion of them. The sample has some 26,000 clones; 85% to 90% are singletons. Sequencing was performed on unsorted PBMCs, taken 2.6 to 2.8 years after starting antiretroviral therapy. The receptors stem from a middle-aged man with HIV. The CDR3 runs from the conserved cysteine through the conserved F or W. Each record gives: J gene, clone size, V gene, D gene, CDR3 protein, CDR3 DNA. A D gene is named only where the DNA matches it firmly. For some rows the clone size is stated as once, few or many, or as a class when expanded; others skip it.

j_gene: TRBJ1-4; abundance: NA; v_gene: TRBV4-3; d_gene: NA; CDR3aa: CASSQNTLGGGEKLFF; CDR3nt: TGCGCCAGCAGCCAGAACACCCTAGGCGGGGGTGAAAAACTGTTTTTT
j_gene: TRBJ1-3; abundance: NA; v_gene: TRBV18; d_gene: NA; CDR3aa: CASSGITDFGNTIYF; CDR3nt: TGTGCCAGCTCAGGGATTACGGATTTTGGAAACACCATATATTTT
j_gene: TRBJ1-2; abundance: NA; v_gene: TRBV12-5; d_gene: TRBD1; CDR3aa: CASGPGQGNYGYTF; CDR3nt: TGTGCTAGTGGACCGGGACAGGGAAACTATGGCTACACCTTC
j_gene: TRBJ2-7; abundance: NA; v_gene: TRBV4-3; d_gene: TRBD2; CDR3aa: CASSQFTSGSYEQYF; CDR3nt: TGCGCCAGCAGCCAATTTACTAGCGGGAGTTACGAGCAGTACTTC
j_gene: TRBJ1-2; abundance: NA; v_gene: TRBV25-1; d_gene: NA; CDR3aa: CASSDPGRGFAGYTF; CDR3nt: TGTGCCAGCAGTGATCCCGGCAGGGGCTTTGCTGGCTACACCTTC
j_gene: TRBJ2-7; abundance: NA; v_gene: TRBV30; d_gene: TRBD2; CDR3aa: CAWSISGGSYEQYF; CDR3nt: TGTGCCTGGAGTATCTCCGGGGGGTCCTACGAGCAGTACTTC
j_gene: TRBJ2-5; abundance: NA; v_gene: TRBV7-2; d_gene: TRBD1; CDR3aa: CASSREGTGGETQYF; CDR3nt: TGTGCCAGCAGCCGAGAAGGGACAGGGGGGGAGACCCAGTACTTC
j_gene: TRBJ1-1; abundance: NA; v_gene: TRBV6-5; d_gene: NA; CDR3aa: CASSYRGVGYTTEAFF; CDR3nt: TGTGCCAGCAGTTACCGAGGAGTGGGGTACACGACTGAAGCTTTCTTT
j_gene: TRBJ2-1; abundance: NA; v_gene: TRBV25-1; d_gene: NA; CDR3aa: CASSLPTAKYNEQFF; CDR3nt: TGTGCCAGCAGCCTGCCAACAGCAAAGTACAATGAGCAGTTCTTC
j_gene: TRBJ1-4; abundance: NA; v_gene: TRBV5-1; d_gene: NA; CDR3aa: CASSLVAGGTNEKLFF; CDR3nt: TGCGCCAGCAGCTTGGTGGCGGGAGGTACTAATGAAAAACTGTTTTTT
j_gene: TRBJ1-5; abundance: NA; v_gene: TRBV4-3; d_gene: NA; CDR3aa: CASSQDGRRDQPQHF; CDR3nt: TGCGCCAGCAGCCAAGATGGACGGAGGGATCAGCCCCAGCATTTT
j_gene: TRBJ1-1; abundance: NA; v_gene: TRBV7-2; d_gene: NA; CDR3aa: CASSLAEGLNTEAFF; CDR3nt: TGTGCCAGCAGCTTAGCGGAGGGATTGAACACTGAAGCTTTCTTT
j_gene: TRBJ1-1; abundance: NA; v_gene: TRBV29-1; d_gene: NA; CDR3aa: CSVEGGATEAFF; CDR3nt: TGCAGCGTTGAGGGGGGGGCCACTGAAGCTTTCTTT
j_gene: TRBJ2-2; abundance: NA; v_gene: TRBV2; d_gene: NA; CDR3aa: CASSDLSPPNTGELFF; CDR3nt: TGTGCCAGCAGTGATCTTTCGCCACCGAACACCGGGGAGCTGTTTTTT
j_gene: TRBJ2-3; abundance: NA; v_gene: TRBV15; d_gene: NA; CDR3aa: CATSRRGADTQYF; CDR3nt: TGTGCCACCAGCAGACGAGGTGCAGATACGCAGTATTTT
j_gene: TRBJ1-1; abundance: NA; v_gene: TRBV11-3; d_gene: NA; CDR3aa: CASSLAMNTEAFF; CDR3nt: TGTGCCAGCAGCTTAGCTATGAACACTGAAGCTTTCTTT
j_gene: TRBJ1-1; abundance: NA; v_gene: TRBV7-9; d_gene: TRBD1; CDR3aa: CASSLRQGPLAEAFF; CDR3nt: TGTGCCAGCAGCCTACGACAGGGGCCGTTAGCTGAAGCTTTCTTT
j_gene: TRBJ2-7; abundance: once; v_gene: TRBV7-3; d_gene: TRBD2; CDR3aa: CASSLKIRSLGRGGPYEQYF; CDR3nt: TGTGCCAGCAGCTTAAAGATCCGGTCCCTAGGGCGGGGGGGCCCCTACGAGCAGTACTTC
j_gene: TRBJ1-5; abundance: NA; v_gene: TRBV28; d_gene: NA; CDR3aa: CASTPTEFNQPQHF; CDR3nt: TGTGCCAGCACTCCCACGGAGTTCAATCAGCCCCAGCATTTT
j_gene: TRBJ1-1; abundance: few; v_gene: TRBV30; d_gene: NA; CDR3aa: CAHDDGGTEAFF; CDR3nt: TGTGCCCATGATGATGGAGGAACTGAAGCTTTCTTT
j_gene: TRBJ2-7; abundance: NA; v_gene: TRBV19; d_gene: TRBD2; CDR3aa: CASRSTSGQAREQYF; CDR3nt: TGTGCCAGTAGGTCGACTAGCGGGCAAGCGCGAGAGCAGTACTTC
j_gene: TRBJ2-1; abundance: NA; v_gene: TRBV7-2; d_gene: NA; CDR3aa: CASSLGQNNEQFF; CDR3nt: TGTGCCAGCAGCTTAGGTCAGAACAATGAGCAGTTCTTC
j_gene: TRBJ1-2; abundance: NA; v_gene: TRBV29-1; d_gene: NA; CDR3aa: CSVVAVIYGYTF; CDR3nt: TGCAGCGTTGTGGCAGTAATCTATGGCTACACCTTC
j_gene: TRBJ1-1; abundance: NA; v_gene: TRBV7-3; d_gene: NA; CDR3aa: CASSLTEGNTEAFF; CDR3nt: TGTGCCAGCAGCTTAACGGAGGGGAACACTGAAGCTTTCTTT
j_gene: TRBJ1-1; abundance: once; v_gene: TRBV7-2; d_gene: NA; CDR3aa: CASSFRRPLNTEAFF; CDR3nt: TGTGCCAGCAGCTTCCGCAGGCCGTTGAACACTGAAGCTTTCTTT
j_gene: TRBJ2-5; abundance: NA; v_gene: TRBV7-2; d_gene: TRBD1; CDR3aa: CASSTDRGRETQYF; CDR3nt: TGTGCCAGCAGTACGGACAGGGGGCGGGAGACCCAGTACTTC
j_gene: TRBJ2-7; abundance: NA; v_gene: TRBV4-3; d_gene: NA; CDR3aa: CASSQDLSQTYEQYF; CDR3nt: TGCGCCAGCAGCCAAGATTTGAGCCAGACGTACGAGCAGTACTTC